The next 13 T cell receptor beta chains were all read from a single sample in a study of cytomegalovirus exposure and HLA in healthy donors. PCR used 60 Vbeta primers and 13 Jbeta primers. The method was immunoSEQ multiplex PCR; TCRdb's version includes in-frame clones alone and lacks a portion of them. This table holds about 98,000 clones, around 70% found once. Sequenced: PBMCs. The receptor set was obtained from a man between 50 and 59 years old in good health and CMV-seronegative.

This clone was counted between two and nine times. The chain joins TRBV28 to TRBJ2-5, with D hard to call. The CDR3 extends over 12 amino acids. Germline V CDR1 and CDR2: MDHEN, SYDVKM. Trimming cost V 6 bases and J 0 bases, with 5 bases left between them. Here the CDR3 reads CASSEDQETQYF. The CDR3 nucleotides read TGTGCCAGCAGCGAGGACCAAGAGACCCAGTACTTC.

The genes are TRBV5-1 and TRBJ2-1, with D perhaps matching TRBD2 (5 bases). The germline V and J ends were trimmed by 4 bases and 0 bases, with 11 bases remaining between them. Per germline, CDR1 SGHRS and CDR2 YFSETQ. The CDR3 length is 15 residues. The CDR3 DNA sequence: TGCGCCAGCAGCCGGCTGGCGGGCTCCTACAATGAGCAGTTCTTC. This gives the protein CASSRLAGSYNEQFF.

V and J are TRBV23-1 and TRBJ2-1, with a possible D match to TRBD1 (7 bases). TRBV23-1 is an open reading frame, and its role is uncertain. This CDR3 has 15 residues. Trimming cost V 3 bases and J 4 bases, with 13 bases left between them. The CDR3 region has the DNA TGCGCCAGCAGTCAGGAGGGGGCGAGTTACAATGAGCAGTTCTTC. Translated, it gives CASSQEGASYNEQFF.

The chain has TRBV27 and TRBJ2-1, with D possibly being TRBD1 (6 bases). CDR3 length equals 15 residues. From germline, CDR1 is MNHEY and CDR2 SMNVEV (reference sequence). Deletions cut 1 base from V and 5 bases from J, with 12 bases between. The chain's CDR3 is CASSLLGGTDNEQFF. For the CDR3, the DNA is TGTGCCAGCAGTTTATTAGGGGGAACCGACAATGAGCAGTTCTTC.

This sequence joins TRBV5-4 and TRBJ2-5; TRBD2 agrees at 14 bases. J lost 5 bases, V lost 4 bases, and 7 bases had no gene match. The CDR3 loop spans 16 amino acids. Germline CDR1 is SGHNT and CDR2 is YYREEE (reference sequence). The CDR3 sequence is CASSLGLAGASETQYF. CDR3 bases: TGTGCCAGCAGCCTGGGACTAGCGGGGGCCTCGGAGACCCAGTACTTC.

This chain uses TRBV9 with TRBJ1-4; no definite D call. V lost 5 bases and J 8 bases, leaving 19 bases between the germline ends. The CDR3 loop spans 15 amino acids. Germline V gene lookup returns CDR1 SGDLS and CDR2 YYNGEE. In DNA, the CDR3 is TGTGCCAGCAGTCCGCAGGCCTTAGAGGGCGAAAAACTGTTTTTT. It translates to CASSPQALEGEKLFF. Complete variable domain (other parts from reference TRBV9 and TRBJ1-4): DSGVTQTPKHLITATGQRVTLRCSPRSGDLSVYWYQQSLDQGLQFLIQYYNGEERAKGNILERFSAQQFPDLHSELNLSSLELGDSALYFCASSPQALEGEKLFFGSGTQLSVL.

The rearrangement joins TRBV19 to TRBJ2-1; TRBD1 matches 8 bases. Looked up from germline, CDR1 is LNHDA and CDR2 is SQIVND (reference sequence). CDR3 length equals 15 residues. Trimming cost V 6 bases and J 6 bases; bases outside gene matches: 10. The CDR3 DNA reads as TGTGCCAGTAGCCTCCGACAGGGGATTGGCAATGAGCAGTTCTTC. It codes for CASSLRQGIGNEQFF.

J is TRBJ2-2 and V is TRBV5-6, with D possibly TRBD2 on 6 matching bases. V lost 0 bases, J lost 0 bases, and 6 bases lay in between. Germline V gene sequence: CDR1 SGHDT, CDR2 YYEEEE. This CDR3 is 15 amino acids long. CDR3 in amino acids: CASSLGLANTGELFF. For the CDR3, the DNA is TGTGCCAGCAGCTTGGGACTAGCGAACACCGGGGAGCTGTTTTTT. The entire variable domain, with the rest obtained from reference TRBV5-6 and TRBJ2-2, is as follows: DAGVTQSPTHLIKTRGQQVTLRCSPKSGHDTVSWYQQALGQGPQFIFQYYEEEERQRGNFPDRFSGHQFPNYSSELNVNALLLGDSALYLCASSLGLANTGELFFGEGSRLTVL.

This chain links TRBV5-5 with TRBJ2-5; D may be TRBD1 (6 bases). Trimming pared 5 bases from V and 5 bases from J, leaving 19 bases between. The CDR3 is made up of 15 amino acids. Per the germline V gene, CDR1 is SGHKS and CDR2 is YYEKEE (reference sequence). Here the CDR3 reads CASRVTLTGAETQYF. The CDR3, as DNA: TGTGCCAGCAGAGTGACCCTGACAGGCGCCGAGACCCAGTACTTC.

This chain links TRBV5-6 with TRBJ2-7; 8 positions match TRBD2. After removal of 4 bases from V and 4 bases from J, the junction contained 13 bases not matched to a gene. CDR3 length: 16 residues. Germline CDR1 reads SGHDT; CDR2 reads YYEEEE. CDR3 sequence: CASSIAPGTRLYEQYF. The CDR3 DNA reads TGTGCCAGCAGCATTGCCCCCGGGACTAGGCTTTACGAGCAGTACTTC.

Concerning this clone itself: The germline gene is not matched at one end of the junction; a read error may be the cause. The chain carries TRBV7-9 and TRBJ2-3; no definite D call. This CDR3 has 14 amino acids. Germline loops: CDR1 SEHNR, CDR2 FQNEAQ (reference sequence). For the CDR3, the DNA is TGTTCCAGCAGCCCCTTTCGGAGCACAGATACGCAGTATTTT. The encoded protein is CSSSPFRSTDTQYF.

This clone was seen a handful of times. The V gene is TRBV28, the J gene TRBJ2-1; a weak D match, TRBD1 (6 bases). V shed 2 bases and J shed 15 bases, with 11 bases lying between them. The germline gives CDR1 MDHEN, CDR2 SYDVKM. This CDR3 has 11 amino acids. In DNA form, the CDR3 reads TGTGCCAGCAGTTTAGCCCAGGGGTGGTTCTTC. It encodes CASSLAQGWFF.

This chain uses TRBV28 with TRBJ1-4; D is unclear. This CDR3 is built from 14 residues. The V end lost 2 bases, the J end lost 3 bases, and 7 bases lay between the germline ends. CDR1 MDHEN and CDR2 SYDVKM come from the germline V gene. The CDR3 protein is CASSLGPSNEKLFF. DNA of the CDR3: TGTGCCAGCAGTTTAGGGCCTTCTAATGAAAAACTGTTTTTT. The full variable domain, completed using reference TRBV28 and TRBJ1-4, is DVKVTQSSRYLVKRTGEKVFLECVQDMDHENMFWYRQDPGLGLRLIYFSYDVKMKEKGDIPEGYSVSREKKERFSLILESASTNQTSMYLCASSLGPSNEKLFFGSGTQLSVL.